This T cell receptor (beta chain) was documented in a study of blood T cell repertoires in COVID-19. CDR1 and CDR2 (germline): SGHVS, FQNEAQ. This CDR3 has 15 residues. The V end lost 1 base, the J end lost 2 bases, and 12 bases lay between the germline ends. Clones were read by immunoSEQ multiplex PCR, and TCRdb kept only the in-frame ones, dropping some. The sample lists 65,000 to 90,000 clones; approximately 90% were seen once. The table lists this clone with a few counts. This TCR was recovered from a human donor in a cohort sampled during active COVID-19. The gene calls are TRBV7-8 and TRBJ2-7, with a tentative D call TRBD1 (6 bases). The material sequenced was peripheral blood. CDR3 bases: TGTGCCAGCAGCTTAGACTCGACAGGTCCCTACGAGCAGTACTTC. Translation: CASSLDSTGPYEQYF.